The 20 T cell receptor beta chains below all came from one sample that was sequenced in a study of identical twins. TCRdb fed the 5' RACE reads into MiXCR, producing one record per CDR3 protein. The sample has a few hundred thousand distinct CDR3 sequences, approximately 8.3% seen once. These data were also reused for a study on yellow fever vaccine responses in identical twins.

Input material: CD8+ T cells sorted from blood. These receptors were taken from a woman under 30 in good health.

This chain links TRBV27 with TRBJ2-7; 10 nucleotides align to TRBD1. After removal of 4 bases from V and 2 bases from J, the junction contained 5 bases not matched to a gene. This CDR3 contains 15 residues. The germline V gene encodes CDR1 MNHEY and CDR2 SMNVEV (reference sequence). CDR3 DNA sequence: TGTGCCAGCAGTTCCGAGACAGGGGGCGCCTACGAGCAGTACTTC. Translated, it gives CASSSETGGAYEQYF.

This clonotype has ten or more counts. This rearrangement joins TRBV29-1 to TRBJ2-7, with D perhaps TRBD1 or TRBD2 (5 bases each). V gave up 6 bases and J gave up 2 bases, with 14 bases separating them. The CDR3 has 13 residues. Per the germline V gene, CDR1 is SQVTM and CDR2 is ANQGSEA. CDR3 bases: TGCAGCGTAGTGAGGGGCGCAGCCTACGAGCAGTACTTC. This codes for CSVVRGAAYEQYF.

J is TRBJ2-1 and V is TRBV6-2 or TRBV6-3; 9 positions agree with TRBD2. Trimming at V came to 6 bases and at J to 8 bases, leaving 8 bases not matched to a gene. From germline, CDR1 is MNHEY and CDR2 SVGEGT. This CDR3 comprises 14 residues. The CDR3 coding sequence is TGTGCCAGCAGCCCTAGCGGGATGGGCTATGAGCAGTTCTTC. Translation: CASSPSGMGYEQFF.

This rearrangement joins TRBV11-2 to TRBJ2-3; TRBD2 might be the D (6 bases). The CDR3 spans 15 residues. The V and J ends lost 1 base and 3 bases respectively, with 11 bases between them. CDR1 SGHAT and CDR2 FQNNGV come from the germline V gene. In DNA, the CDR3 is TGTGCCAGCAGCTTAGGGGCGGGGAGGACAGATACGCAGTATTTT. Residues: CASSLGAGRTDTQYF.

This clonotype has only one observation. One junction end does not reproduce the germline sequence, and a read error may be involved. The chain combines TRBV12-3 or TRBV12-4 with TRBJ2-1; 8 nucleotides agree with TRBD2. The CDR3 runs 14 residues. CDR3 sequence: CASSFSGTYSEQFF. The CDR3 DNA reads as TGTGCCAGCAGTTTTAGCGGGACCTACAGTGAGCAGTTCTTC.

The sample holds many counts of this clonotype. The chain carries TRBV29-1 and TRBJ1-2, with D unclear. The CDR3 covers 14 residues. Germline V gene lookup returns CDR1 SQVTM and CDR2 ANQGSEA. The germline V and J ends were trimmed by 0 bases and 4 bases, with 12 bases remaining between them. The CDR3 sequence is CSVEEDVRVYGYTF. Written as DNA, the CDR3 is TGCAGCGTTGAAGAGGACGTAAGGGTCTATGGCTACACCTTC.

The rearrangement joins TRBV27 to TRBJ2-1; possible D gene TRBD1, 6 bases. CDR3 length: 20 residues. The germline gives CDR1 MNHEY, CDR2 SMNVEV (reference sequence). The germline V and J ends were trimmed by 5 bases and 0 bases, with 26 bases remaining between them. The CDR3 coding sequence is TGTGCCAGCAGTATAATCCCCACCTCAAACAGGGATTACTCCTACAATGAGCAGTTCTTC. Translating gives CASSIIPTSNRDYSYNEQFF.

This clonotype has more than one count but fewer than ten. This chain links TRBV27 with TRBJ2-7, with TRBD1 identical over 8 bases. After removal of 8 bases from V and 6 bases from J, the junction contained 3 bases not matched to a gene. Germline loops: CDR1 MNHEY, CDR2 SMNVEV (reference sequence). The CDR3 sequence is 11 residues long. As DNA, the CDR3 is TGTGCCAGCCATACAGGGGGCGAGCAGTACTTC. This translates into CASHTGGEQYF.

The V call is TRBV20-1, the J call TRBJ2-7; D is perhaps TRBD1 or TRBD2 (5 bases each). V was trimmed by 1 base and J by 5 bases, leaving 18 bases between them. The germline CDR1 and CDR2 sequences are DFQATT and SNEGSKA (reference sequence). This CDR3 comprises 15 residues. CDR3 loop: CSARGVVGDRDEQYF. CDR3 in DNA: TGCAGTGCTAGAGGAGTGGTAGGGGACCGGGACGAGCAGTACTTC.

This clonotype was observed many times. In DNA form, the CDR3 reads TGTGCCAGCAGCGCGACTTCAGGCAATGAGCAGTTCTTC. Its protein is CASSATSGNEQFF. The rearrangement links TRBV9 to TRBJ2-1; D is unresolved. Trimming pared 3 bases from V and 6 bases from J, leaving 10 bases between. The CDR3 loop spans 13 amino acids. Germline V gives CDR1 SGDLS, CDR2 YYNGEE.

In DNA, the CDR3 is TGTGCCAGCAGCTTAGTGCGCACCCGAAAAGAGACCCAGTACTTC. Translation: CASSLVRTRKETQYF. The chain recombines TRBV7-6 with TRBJ2-5; no clear D gene. The length of the CDR3 is 15 residues. Per germline, CDR1 SGHVS and CDR2 FNYEAQ. The germline V and J ends were trimmed by 1 base and 3 bases, with 12 bases remaining between them.

This clonotype occurred a few times. V gene TRBV4-3 combines with J gene TRBJ2-7, with TRBD2 matching 12 bases. Germline assignment: CDR1 LGHNA and CDR2 YSLEER. The V segment lost 2 bases and the J segment 4 bases; nucleotides outside the gene matches: 12. The CDR3 is 18 residues long. CDR3 sequence (DNA): TGCGCCAGCAGCCAAAAGCTAGCGGGAGGGCAGCTGGGATACGAGCAGTACTTC. It codes for CASSQKLAGGQLGYEQYF.

The CDR3 sequence: CASSTSVLAYSNQPQHF. In nucleotides, the CDR3 is TGTGCCAGCAGCACCTCGGTCCTGGCGTATAGCAATCAGCCCCAGCATTTT. The chain couples TRBV21-1 to TRBJ1-5. TRBV21-1 is a pseudogene. The CDR3 is 17 residues long.

Concerning this clonotype itself: Compared with germline, one end of the junction differs, possibly owing to a read error. V is TRBV4-3 and J is TRBJ2-3; no clear D gene. The CDR3 is 15 residues long. Germline lookup yields CDR1 LGHNA and CDR2 YSLEER. CDR3 protein: CASSQDRLTTDTQNF. CDR3 coding DNA: TGCGCCAGCAGCCAAGATAGGCTAACTACAGATACGCAGAATTTT.

This clonotype has ten or more counts. The chain couples TRBV12-3 or TRBV12-4 to TRBJ2-5; D is uncertain. The ends were cut back, 4 bases at V and 0 bases at J, with 6 bases in the middle. This CDR3 is built from 13 residues. The CDR3 coding sequence is TGTGCCAGCAGTTCTAGATACCAAGAGACCCAGTACTTC. Its protein is CASSSRYQETQYF.

In its sample, this clonotype was seen many times. The chain joins TRBV20-1 to TRBJ1-5, with unresolved D. The CDR3 sequence is 13 residues long. From germline, CDR1 is DFQATT and CDR2 SNEGSKA (reference sequence). Trimming pared 3 bases from V and 2 bases from J, leaving 8 bases between. Here the CDR3 DNA reads TGCAGTGCTAGGGACGGAGGCAATCAGCCCCAGCATTTT. As protein: CSARDGGNQPQHF.

This clonotype has just a few counts. This chain joins TRBV14 and TRBJ2-1, with D perhaps assigned TRBD1 or TRBD2 (5 bases each). Germline V gene lookup returns CDR1 SGHDN and CDR2 FVKESK. V shed 1 base and J shed 4 bases, with 14 bases lying between them. CDR3 length: 16 amino acids. The CDR3 region has the DNA TGTGCCAGCAGCCAAGGTTCCGGGGCCCTTTACAATGAGCAGTTCTTC. Amino acid sequence: CASSQGSGALYNEQFF.

V usage is TRBV7-2 and J usage is TRBJ2-7, with 9 positions matching TRBD2. V was clipped by 4 bases and J by 7 bases; unmatched bases: 11. The CDR3 extends over 15 amino acids. CDR1 SGHTA and CDR2 FQGNSA come from the germline V gene. CDR3 DNA sequence: TGTGCCAGCAGCTCACCCCATAGCGGGAGAGGAGAGCAGTACTTC. Protein sequence: CASSSPHSGRGEQYF.

The chain combines TRBV5-5 with TRBJ2-7; TRBD2 matches at 13 bases. Trimming at V came to 4 bases and at J to 6 bases, leaving 10 bases not matched to a gene. CDR1 is SGHKS and CDR2 is YYEKEE in the germline V gene (reference sequence). CDR3 length equals 16 residues. The CDR3 DNA sequence: TGTGCCAGCAGCAACTCCGGGACTAGCGGGGTGAGCGAGCAGTACTTC. Its protein is CASSNSGTSGVSEQYF.

This clonotype showed up many times. The CDR3 DNA reads as TGTGCCAGCAGTTTCGAACAGGGGGCGCTTAATGAGCAGTACTTC. This translates into CASSFEQGALNEQYF. The chain links TRBV27 to TRBJ2-7; 9 nucleotides agree with TRBD1. Germline CDR1 is MNHEY and CDR2 is SMNVEV (reference sequence). CDR3 size: 15 residues. V was clipped by 3 bases and J by 7 bases; unmatched bases: 10.